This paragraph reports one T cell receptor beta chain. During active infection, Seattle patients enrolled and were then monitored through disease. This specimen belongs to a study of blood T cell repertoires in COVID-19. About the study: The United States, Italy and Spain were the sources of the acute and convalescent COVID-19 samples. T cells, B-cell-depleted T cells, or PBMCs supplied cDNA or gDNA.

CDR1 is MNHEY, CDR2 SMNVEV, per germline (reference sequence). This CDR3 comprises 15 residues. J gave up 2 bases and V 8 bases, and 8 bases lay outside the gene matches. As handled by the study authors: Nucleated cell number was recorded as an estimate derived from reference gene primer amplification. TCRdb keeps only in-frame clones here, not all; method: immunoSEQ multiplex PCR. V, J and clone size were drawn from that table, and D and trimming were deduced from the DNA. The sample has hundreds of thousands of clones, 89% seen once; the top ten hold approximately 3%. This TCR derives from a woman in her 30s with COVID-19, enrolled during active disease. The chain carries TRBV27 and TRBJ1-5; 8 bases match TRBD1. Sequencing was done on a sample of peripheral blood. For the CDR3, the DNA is TGTGCCAGCGGAACTCAGGGGGCAGGCAATCAGCCCCAGCATTTT. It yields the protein CASGTQGAGNQPQHF.